The 15 T cell receptor beta chains below were found in one sample sequenced in a study of T cell responses to AZD1222 COVID-19 vaccine. TCRdb's copy holds only in-frame clones and misses some; the assay was immunoSEQ multiplex PCR. This table has about 130,000 clones, 85% to 90% appearing once. This material consisted of peripheral blood, taken on day 0 of AZD1222 vaccination. Source of these receptors: an adult in good health.

The CDR3 reads CASSQSGELFF. The CDR3 DNA is TGTGCCAGCAGCCAGTCCGGGGAGCTGTTTTTT. V gene TRBV3-1 (or the pseudogene TRBV3-2) combines with J gene TRBJ2-2; D gene uncertain. Trimming pared 3 bases from V and 6 bases from J, leaving 2 bases between. In germline, CDR1 is LGHDT, CDR2 YNNKEL (reference sequence). The CDR3 consists of 11 residues.

J is TRBJ2-2 and V is TRBV2; 8 nucleotides match TRBD1. There are 14 residues in the CDR3. The germline CDR1 and CDR2 sequences are SNHLY and FYNNEI. V lost 5 bases, J lost 4 bases, and 3 bases stayed unmatched. DNA for the CDR3: TGTGCCAGCAGTTCCGGGACAGGCACCGGGGAGCTGTTTTTT. This codes for CASSSGTGTGELFF. The complete variable domain, with remaining parts taken from reference TRBV2 and TRBJ2-2, reads EPEVTQTPSHQVTQMGQEVILRCVPISNHLYFYWYRQILGQKVEFLVSFYNNEISEKSEIFDDQFSVERPDGSNFTLKIRSTKLEDSAMYFCASSSGTGTGELFFGEGSRLTVL.

This rearrangement joins TRBV12-3 or TRBV12-4 to TRBJ1-5; D uncertain. The CDR3 has 13 residues. V lost 4 bases, J lost 6 bases, and 10 bases lay in between. The CDR3 loop reads CASSYLQSQPQHF. Here the CDR3 DNA reads TGTGCCAGCAGTTATCTTCAGTCTCAGCCCCAGCATTTT.

The rearrangement links TRBV29-1 to TRBJ2-7; TRBD2 is a possible D gene (5 bases). CDR3 length: 12 residues. V was shortened by 5 bases and J by 2 bases, with 10 bases between the two germline ends. Germline loops: CDR1 SQVTM, CDR2 ANQGSEA. The chain's CDR3 is CSVSEAAYEQYF. The CDR3 DNA reads as TGCAGCGTTTCGGAGGCCGCCTACGAGCAGTACTTC.

The table lists this clone with a count of one. This chain links TRBV9 with TRBJ1-4; tentative D call: TRBD1 (5 bases). CDR1 is SGDLS and CDR2 is YYNGEE in the germline V gene. This CDR3 is 13 amino acids long. The V end was cut by 4 bases, the J end by 2 bases, with 6 bases between. The CDR3 is CASSPGTNEKLFF. The CDR3 bases are TGTGCCAGCAGCCCAGGGACTAATGAAAAACTGTTTTTT. The complete variable domain, with remaining parts taken from reference TRBV9 and TRBJ1-4, reads DSGVTQTPKHLITATGQRVTLRCSPRSGDLSVYWYQQSLDQGLQFLIQYYNGEERAKGNILERFSAQQFPDLHSELNLSSLELGDSALYFCASSPGTNEKLFFGSGTQLSVL.

J is TRBJ1-5 and V is TRBV5-6; D perhaps matches TRBD1 (6 bases). The CDR3 is 15 amino acids. V lost 2 bases to trimming and J lost 4 bases, with 13 bases between them. CDR1 is SGHDT and CDR2 is YYEEEE in the germline V gene. The CDR3 here is CASSFSLGQNQPQHF. DNA for the CDR3: TGTGCCAGCAGCTTCTCCCTCGGACAGAATCAGCCCCAGCATTTT.

The chain combines TRBV23-1 with TRBJ1-6; TRBD1 is a possible D gene (5 bases). TRBV23-1 is recorded as an ORF, its role being uncertain. The CDR3 sequence is 16 residues long. Trimming shortened V by 4 bases and J by 2 bases, and 12 bases separated the two germline ends. CDR3 amino acids: CASSPVGAPYNSPLHF. The CDR3 nucleotides are TGCGCCAGCAGTCCGGTAGGGGCCCCCTATAATTCACCCCTCCACTTT.

The CDR3 region is CASSHKGTESYEQYF. The CDR3 coding sequence is TGTGCCAGCAGCCACAAAGGGACAGAGTCCTACGAGCAGTACTTC. V is TRBV7-9 and J is TRBJ2-7; TRBD1 matches 7 bases. V gave up 5 bases and J gave up 1 base; unmatched junction bases: 8. Germline V gene sequence: CDR1 SEHNR, CDR2 FQNEAQ (reference sequence). CDR3 size: 15 residues.

The chain couples TRBV7-9 to TRBJ1-4; D is undetermined. V was cut by 1 base and J by 7 bases, with 13 bases left in between. There are 15 residues in the CDR3. Germline CDR1 is SEHNR and CDR2 is FQNEAQ (reference sequence). CDR3 amino acids: CASSLDGIGVEKLFF. The CDR3 nucleotides read TGTGCCAGCAGCTTAGACGGAATTGGTGTTGAAAAACTGTTTTTT.

The CDR3 DNA reads TGTGCCAGCAGAGGAGGGTCAAATTCACCCCTCCACTTT. The encoded protein is CASRGGSNSPLHF. The chain has TRBV5-6 and TRBJ1-6; no clear D. Germline CDR1 and CDR2: SGHDT and YYEEEE. Trimming removed 5 bases from V and 7 bases from J, with 10 bases in between. The CDR3 covers 13 residues.

The rearrangement links TRBV5-1 to TRBJ1-1; perhaps TRBD1 as D (5 bases). Germline values: CDR1 SGHRS, CDR2 YFSETQ. With 0 bases removed from V and 0 bases from J, the gap between germline ends came to 6 bases. The CDR3 runs to 14 residues. CDR3 in DNA: TGCGCCAGCAGCTTGGACAGGATGAACACTGAAGCTTTCTTT. This translates into CASSLDRMNTEAFF.

This clone was observed a single time. The V call is TRBV7-9, the J call TRBJ2-1; 8 positions agree with TRBD2. The CDR3 has 16 amino acids. J was trimmed by 0 bases and V by 3 bases; bases with no gene match: 4. Germline lookup yields CDR1 SEHNR and CDR2 FQNEAQ (reference sequence). CDR3 sequence (DNA): TGTGCCAGCAGCTTCCCGGGGGGGGACTCCTACAATGAGCAGTTCTTC. This codes for CASSFPGGDSYNEQFF.

The V gene is TRBV30, the J gene TRBJ1-2, with D unclear. The CDR3 contains 12 residues. CDR1 is GTSNPN, CDR2 SVGIG, per germline (reference sequence). With 2 bases removed from V and 3 bases from J, the gap between germline ends came to 7 bases. The CDR3 sequence is CAWSWVDYGYTF. The CDR3 DNA follows: TGTGCCTGGAGTTGGGTGGACTATGGCTACACCTTC.

This clone was recorded once. The chain couples TRBV6-1 to TRBJ1-4; perhaps TRBD1 as D (6 bases). CDR1 is MNHNS and CDR2 is SASEGT in the germline V gene. This CDR3 has 16 amino acids. Trimming shortened V by 2 bases and J by 8 bases, and 18 bases separated the two germline ends. Written as DNA, the CDR3 is TGTGCCAGCAGTGAACAGGGACACAGTTTTGGCGAAAAACTGTTTTTT. Protein sequence: CASSEQGHSFGEKLFF.

The genes are TRBV4-1 and TRBJ2-1; 10 bases are shared with TRBD1. The junction had 6 bases not matched to a gene; V was cut back by 6 bases and J by 7 bases. This CDR3 is built from 14 residues. Germline CDR1 is MGHRA and CDR2 is YSYEKL. CDR3 nucleotides: TGCGCCAGCAGTCAACCGGGACAGGGGAATGAGCAGTTCTTC. Its translation is CASSQPGQGNEQFF.